One sample yielded the 9 T cell receptor beta chains listed below, sequenced in a study of T cells in Graves' hyperthyroidism and ophthalmopathy. RNA transcripts gave rise to amplified TCR beta CDR3 regions. TCR CDR3 underwent first-round RT-PCR with the HTBI primer set. TCRdb re-derived calls from the multiplex PCR reads in MiXCR, one entry per CDR3 protein. This sample carries 470,000 or so distinct CDR3 sequences, under 25% of them seen once, and the ten largest clones take 26%. The specimen sequenced was blood. The source is a man between 18 and 29 years old with Graves' hyperthyroidism.

At least ten counts were recorded for this clonotype. V and J are TRBV6-1 and TRBJ1-3, with a tentative D call TRBD1 (6 bases). The CDR3 is made up of 16 amino acids. The germline gives CDR1 MNHNS, CDR2 SASEGT. V was pared by 6 bases and J by 7 bases, with 22 bases between. The CDR3 protein is CASRPSPGQPWNTIYF. In DNA, the CDR3 is TGTGCCAGCAGACCCTCGCCCGGACAGCCATGGAACACCATATATTTT.

This clonotype was picked up a small number of times. The V gene is TRBV11-2, the J gene TRBJ1-1, with no clear D. The germline V and J ends were trimmed by 5 bases and 1 base, with 17 bases remaining between them. The length of the CDR3 is 16 residues. Germline loops: CDR1 SGHAT, CDR2 FQNNGV. CDR3 bases: TGTGCCAGCAGCCCAATGGGAGGCAGGACGAACACTGAAGCTTTCTTT. This sequence encodes CASSPMGGRTNTEAFF.

This clonotype was seen repeatedly, ten times or more. V and J are TRBV12-3 or TRBV12-4 and TRBJ1-2; D might be TRBD1 (5 bases). V was trimmed by 8 bases and J by 2 bases, leaving 12 bases between them. This CDR3 comprises 13 residues. CDR3 nucleotide sequence: TGTGCCAGCCGGAGGGCAGGGAACTATGGCTACACCTTC. Amino acids: CASRRAGNYGYTF.

The chain carries TRBV6-1 and TRBJ1-1; no reliable D call. Germline loops: CDR1 MNHNS, CDR2 SASEGT. Trimming removed 2 bases from V and 5 bases from J, with 15 bases in between. There are 15 residues in the CDR3. The DNA for the CDR3 is TGTGCCAGCAGTGAATCAGAGGATATAAGAACTGAAGCTTTCTTT. Residues: CASSESEDIRTEAFF.

In this sample, this clonotype turned up a few times. The chain uses TRBV7-9 and TRBJ1-2, with D tentatively TRBD1 (5 bases). The CDR3 covers 13 residues. Germline V gene lookup returns CDR1 SEHNR and CDR2 FQNEAQ (reference sequence). The V and J ends lost 5 bases and 7 bases respectively, with 14 bases between them. The CDR3 region is CASSPTRGGGYTF. In DNA, the CDR3 is TGTGCCAGCAGCCCTACTCGCGGGGGTGGCTACACCTTC.

This clonotype was recorded a few times. This chain uses TRBV7-9 with TRBJ1-5; no definite D call. Germline CDR1 and CDR2: SEHNR and FQNEAQ (reference sequence). V gave up 1 base and J gave up 6 bases, with 13 bases separating them. The CDR3 loop spans 15 amino acids. The CDR3 spells CASSLGEEWGQPQHF. The CDR3 DNA follows: TGTGCCAGCAGCTTAGGGGAGGAGTGGGGTCAGCCCCAGCATTTT.

The table lists this clonotype with many counts. The chain joins TRBV2 to TRBJ2-7, with D maybe TRBD1 (5 bases). The CDR3 totals 14 residues. Per germline, CDR1 SNHLY and CDR2 FYNNEI. V gave up 7 bases and J gave up 5 bases, with 18 bases separating them. The CDR3 sequence: CASNEVRRGHEQYF. The CDR3 coding sequence is TGTGCCAGCAATGAGGTCCGTAGGGGCCACGAGCAGTACTTC.

This clonotype was observed a handful of times. The chain employs TRBV3-1 and TRBJ2-5; D uncertain. The CDR3 consists of 18 residues. Trimming took 2 bases from V and 1 from J, leaving 20 bases between them. Germline lookup yields CDR1 LGHDT and CDR2 YNNKEL (reference sequence). The CDR3 nucleotides read TGTGCCAGCAGCCAACGCCCCCTCTACAGTAACGCCCAAGAGACCCAGTACTTC. Translating gives CASSQRPLYSNAQETQYF.

This clonotype has only a few counts. The chain links TRBV6-5 to TRBJ1-1; D is possibly TRBD1 (6 bases). V was clipped by 0 bases and J by 1 base, with 12 bases between them. Germline CDR1 MNHEY, CDR2 SVGAGI. This CDR3 is built from 16 residues. The CDR3 is CASSYSRPGANTEAFF. The CDR3 DNA is TGTGCCAGCAGTTACTCGAGACCAGGGGCGAACACTGAAGCTTTCTTT.